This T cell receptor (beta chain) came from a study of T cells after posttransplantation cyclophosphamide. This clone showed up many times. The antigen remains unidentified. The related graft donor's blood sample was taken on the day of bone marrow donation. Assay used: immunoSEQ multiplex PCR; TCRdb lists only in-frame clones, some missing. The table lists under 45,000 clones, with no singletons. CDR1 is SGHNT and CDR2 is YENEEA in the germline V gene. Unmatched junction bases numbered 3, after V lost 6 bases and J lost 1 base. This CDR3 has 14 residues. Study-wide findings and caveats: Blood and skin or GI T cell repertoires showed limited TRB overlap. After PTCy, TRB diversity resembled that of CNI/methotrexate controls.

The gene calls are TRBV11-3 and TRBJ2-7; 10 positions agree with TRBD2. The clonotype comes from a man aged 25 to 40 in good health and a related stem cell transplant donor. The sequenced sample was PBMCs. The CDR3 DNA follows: TGTGCCAGCAGTTCACTAGCGGGGTCCTACGAGCAGTACTTC. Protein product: CASSSLAGSYEQYF.